Presented here are 28 T cell receptor beta chains from one specimen sequenced in a study of blood T cells in healthy people across ages. A J-beta primer mix and a sample-barcoded 5' primer were used in a second PCR of roughly 6 to 11 cycles. In TCRdb, the 5' RACE reads were re-called with MiXCR into one record per CDR3 protein. The table has roughly 560,000 distinct CDR3 sequences, around 24% seen once. The sample was also reused in another study, on T cells of mothers and their children.

Sequencing was performed on blood. These TCRs come from a boy aged 10-17 years in good health.

The CDR3 reads CASSQEGLNYGYTF. In nucleotides, the CDR3 is TGTGCCAGCAGCCAAGAAGGTCTGAACTATGGCTACACCTTC. The rearrangement joins TRBV4-2 to TRBJ1-2; D is uncertain. This CDR3 has 14 amino acids. The ends were cut back, 0 bases at V and 2 bases at J, with 7 bases in the middle. Germline CDR1 LGHNA, CDR2 YNFKEQ.

A remark on this clonotype: One end of the junction does not line up with germline, which may come from a read error. The V call is TRBV7-2, the J call TRBJ2-3, with TRBD2 matching 8 bases. The germline gives CDR1 SGHTA, CDR2 FQGNSA. This CDR3 has 16 amino acids. CDR3 in DNA: TGTGCCAGCAGCGTTCTCGCGGGGGGTCTCACAGACACGCAGTATTTT. It codes for CASSVLAGGLTDTQYF. The full variable domain, rest sourced from reference TRBV7-2 and TRBJ2-3, is GAGVSQSPSNKVTEKGKDVELRCDPISGHTALYWYRQSLGQGLEFLIYFQGNSAPDKSGLPSDRFSAERTGGSVSTLTIQRTQQEDSAVYLCASSVLAGGLTDTQYFGPGTRLTVL.

V and J are TRBV7-9 and TRBJ2-5; 7 nucleotides agree with TRBD1. V shed 5 bases, J shed 3 bases, and the junction held 12 bases outside the gene matches. Germline lookup yields CDR1 SEHNR and CDR2 FQNEAQ (reference sequence). The CDR3 is 16 amino acids. The CDR3 bases are TGTGCCAGCAGCAACCCAGGGGGTAGGGGTAAAGAGACCCAGTACTTC. Amino acid sequence: CASSNPGGRGKETQYF. Full variable domain (remainder filled in from reference TRBV7-9 and TRBJ2-5): DTGVSQNPRHKITKRGQNVTFRCDPISEHNRLYWYRQTLGQGPEFLTYFQNEAQLEKSRLLSDRFSAERPKGSFSTLEIQRTEQGDSAMYLCASSNPGGRGKETQYFGPGTRLLVL.

This clonotype was picked up a small number of times. The chain has TRBV20-1 and TRBJ1-2, with D perhaps matching TRBD1 (5 bases). V shed 2 bases and J shed 7 bases, with 23 bases lying between them. The CDR3 contains 16 residues. The germline V gene encodes CDR1 DFQATT and CDR2 SNEGSKA (reference sequence). CDR3 region: CSARPQGEVRAAGYTF. The DNA of the CDR3 is TGCAGTGCTAGACCCCAGGGTGAGGTCCGTGCCGCTGGCTACACCTTC.

The CDR3 region is CASSSTSELAKNIQYF. The CDR3 nucleotides read TGTGCCAGCAGCTCTACTAGCGAGCTAGCCAAAAACATTCAGTACTTC. The chain has TRBV5-6 and TRBJ2-4; 7 nucleotides match TRBD2. The CDR3 runs 16 residues. CDR1 and CDR2 from the germline V gene are SGHDT and YYEEEE. V was pared by 3 bases and J by 0 bases, with 6 bases of the junction left unmatched.

The rearrangement joins TRBV6-5 to TRBJ1-4; no clear D gene. The CDR3 sequence is 14 residues long. Germline V lookup: CDR1 MNHEY, CDR2 SVGAGI. Trimming removed 2 bases from V and 8 bases from J, with 12 bases in between. CDR3 loop: CASSYGSANEKLFF. The CDR3 region has the DNA TGTGCCAGCAGTTACGGATCCGCGAACGAAAAACTGTTTTTT.

V is TRBV7-2 and J is TRBJ2-7; 11 nucleotides align to TRBD2. V dropped 4 bases and J dropped 0; count of bases not matched to a gene: 11. The CDR3 is made up of 18 amino acids. CDR1 and CDR2 from the germline V gene are SGHTA and FQGNSA. Here the CDR3 reads CASSYSGLAGGSSYEQYF. The CDR3 bases are TGTGCCAGCAGCTATTCGGGGCTAGCGGGAGGTAGCTCCTACGAGCAGTACTTC.

At least ten counts were recorded for this clonotype. The chain has TRBV6-1 and TRBJ2-1; the match to TRBD2 covers 10 bases. This CDR3 region has 14 residues. The germline gives CDR1 MNHNS, CDR2 SASEGT. Germline trimming cut 7 bases from V and 8 bases from J; bases unmatched to any gene: 8. CDR3 DNA: TGTGCCAGCACCAATAGCGGGGGGCCTTATGAGCAGTTCTTC. Translated, it gives CASTNSGGPYEQFF.

In this sample, this clonotype turned up a few times. The genes are TRBV11-2 and TRBJ2-7; TRBD2 is a possible D gene (6 bases). V was pared by 1 base and J by 5 bases, with 12 bases between. Germline CDR1 is SGHAT and CDR2 is FQNNGV. This CDR3 is 14 amino acids long. CDR3 sequence reads: CASSLVRGWNEQYF. CDR3 bases: TGTGCCAGCAGCTTAGTGCGGGGTTGGAACGAGCAGTACTTC.

The chain recombines TRBV6-6 with TRBJ1-1, with D perhaps matching TRBD1 (6 bases). Deletions cut 5 bases from V and 4 bases from J, with 17 bases between. The germline gives CDR1 MNHNY, CDR2 SVGAGI (reference sequence). This CDR3 contains 15 residues. The CDR3 region has the DNA TGTGCCAGCAGTCCACAGGGAAAAGGGGCCACTGAAGCTTTCTTT. It yields the protein CASSPQGKGATEAFF.

The chain is built from TRBV11-3 and TRBJ2-3, with 12 nucleotides matching TRBD2. Trimming at V came to 6 bases and at J to 8 bases, leaving 6 bases not matched to a gene. The CDR3 spans 14 residues. Germline-derived CDR1 and CDR2 are SGHNT and YENEEA. This CDR3 reads CASSPGLAGVTQYF. The CDR3 nucleotides read TGTGCCAGCAGTCCGGGACTAGCGGGTGTTACGCAGTATTTT.

As for this clonotype: An end of the junction differs from the germline gene, which may be a read error. The chain carries TRBV11-1 and TRBJ2-7; 7 positions agree with TRBD1. In germline, CDR1 is SGHAT, CDR2 FQDESV (reference sequence). This CDR3 has 12 amino acids. In DNA form, the CDR3 reads TGTGCCAGCAGCTCGGGACAGTACGAGCAGCACTTC. It encodes CASSSGQYEQHF.

This clonotype was seen only a few times. The chain links TRBV5-6 to TRBJ2-5; TRBD1 aligns across 8 bases. The DNA end favors TRBJ2-1, so the J call may be wrong. This CDR3 contains 16 residues. Germline-derived CDR1 and CDR2 are SGHDT and YYEEEE. CDR3 DNA sequence: TGTGCCAGCATCCGTGGCCGGACAGGGCTAGGGAATGAGCAGTTCTTC. Its translation: CASIRGRTGLGNEQFF.

This clonotype turned up a few times. V and J are TRBV7-2 and TRBJ1-5; no clear D. Germline assignment: CDR1 SGHTA and CDR2 FQGNSA. V was shortened by 4 bases and J by 3 bases, with 7 bases between the two germline ends. This CDR3 spans 13 amino acids. The CDR3: CASSYGVNQPQHF. For the CDR3, the DNA is TGTGCCAGCAGCTACGGGGTCAATCAGCCCCAGCATTTT.

This clonotype was seen a few times. The chain is built from TRBV18 and TRBJ2-6; D uncertain. The V end was cut by 0 bases, the J end by 0 bases, with 9 bases between. The CDR3 consists of 17 residues. Germline V CDR1 and CDR2: KGHSH, LQKENI. The CDR3 DNA is TGTGCCAGCTCACCACCAGAGTTTTACTCTGGGGCCAACGTCCTGACTTTC. It codes for CASSPPEFYSGANVLTF.

The gene calls are TRBV4-1 and TRBJ1-4; no definite D call. CDR3 size: 16 residues. Trimming cost V 4 bases and J 5 bases, with 17 bases left between them. Germline V lookup: CDR1 MGHRA, CDR2 YSYEKL. CDR3 residues: CASSLTPLSMNEKLFF. As DNA, the CDR3 is TGCGCCAGCAGCCTAACTCCCCTTTCCATGAATGAAAAACTGTTTTTT.

This clonotype was observed a few times. The rearrangement links TRBV4-3 to TRBJ2-1; maybe TRBD2 (5 bases). The CDR3 is 18 amino acids. Germline V lookup: CDR1 LGHNA, CDR2 YSLEER. V dropped 1 base and J dropped 2 bases, with 18 bases sitting between them. The CDR3, as DNA: TGCGCCAGCAGCCAAGGAACTTATGGGAGCGGAACCTACAATGAGCAGTTCTTC. Amino acid sequence: CASSQGTYGSGTYNEQFF.

The chain is built from TRBV20-1 and TRBJ2-1; D is undetermined. This CDR3 contains 16 residues. Between the trimmed V and J ends, which lost 0 bases and 0 bases, there was a span of 12 bases. The V gene's germline CDR1 is DFQATT and CDR2 SNEGSKA (reference sequence). The CDR3 sequence: CSARDQTPLSYNEQFF. In nucleotides, the CDR3 is TGCAGTGCTAGAGATCAGACTCCCCTCTCCTACAATGAGCAGTTCTTC.

This chain joins TRBV9 and TRBJ1-1; 7 bases are a match to TRBD1. V trimming: 1 base; J trimming: 5 bases; junction bases outside the gene matches: 8. Germline V gene lookup returns CDR1 SGDLS and CDR2 YYNGEE. The CDR3 length is 15 residues. The CDR3, as DNA: TGTGCCAGCAGCGTACATCGGCAGGGGGGGACTGAAGCTTTCTTT. Its protein is CASSVHRQGGTEAFF.

This chain uses TRBV5-1 with TRBJ1-2, with unresolved D. The germline V gene encodes CDR1 SGHRS and CDR2 YFSETQ. Trimming removed 3 bases at V and 4 bases at J, with 7 bases between. The CDR3 length is 12 residues. CDR3 DNA: TGCGCCAGCAGCTCGCAAGGCTATGGCTACACCTTC. It translates to CASSSQGYGYTF.

This rearrangement joins TRBV28 to TRBJ2-3; 9 nucleotides match TRBD2. The J segment lost 0 bases and the V segment lost 3 bases, leaving 7 bases of the junction unmatched. The CDR3 extends over 17 amino acids. Per the germline V gene, CDR1 is MDHEN and CDR2 is SYDVKM. The CDR3 is CASSLASSGVSTDTQYF. The DNA of the CDR3 is TGTGCCAGCAGTTTGGCGTCTAGCGGGGTCAGCACAGATACGCAGTATTTT.

This clonotype was observed a few times. The chain couples TRBV12-3 or TRBV12-4 to TRBJ2-5; the match to TRBD2 covers 8 bases. The CDR3 covers 19 residues. V dropped 7 bases and J dropped 3; count of bases not matched to a gene: 22. Here the CDR3 DNA reads TGTGCCAGCACCGTGAAGCTTCTCAGAAACCTGCGGGAGGAAGAGACCCAGTACTTC. Protein: CASTVKLLRNLREEETQYF.

The chain joins TRBV20-1 to TRBJ2-5; D is uncertain. Trimming took 3 bases from V and 2 from J, leaving 7 bases between them. The germline V gene encodes CDR1 DFQATT and CDR2 SNEGSKA (reference sequence). This CDR3 contains 12 residues. CDR3: CSASRRQETQYF. The CDR3 DNA reads TGCAGTGCTAGTCGCAGGCAAGAGACCCAGTACTTC.

The sample holds a few counts of this clonotype. The CDR3 protein is CASSPRTSGRTSVSYEQYF. The CDR3, as DNA: TGTGCCAGCAGTCCCCGGACTAGCGGGAGGACTTCTGTTTCCTACGAGCAGTACTTC. This chain joins TRBV28 and TRBJ2-7; 14 bases align to TRBD2. In germline, CDR1 is MDHEN, CDR2 SYDVKM. The ends lost 5 bases at V and 1 base at J; junction bases unmatched: 13. The CDR3 has 19 amino acids.

Notes on this clonotype: This sequence may be a read error, since a much larger clone differs from it by one base. The V gene is TRBV28, the J gene TRBJ2-5, with 8 bases matching TRBD1. Germline V CDR1 and CDR2: MDHEN, SYDVKM. The CDR3 has 13 residues. Here the CDR3 reads CASTRQGQGTQYF. The CDR3 nucleotides are TGTGCCAGCACCCGACAGGGGCAAGGGACCCAGTACTTC.

CDR3 loop: CASSAYSMLAGEETQYF. CDR3 DNA sequence: TGTGCCAGCAGCGCCTATAGTATGTTAGCGGGGGAAGAGACCCAGTACTTC. The chain uses TRBV9 and TRBJ2-5, with 9 bases aligning to TRBD2. This CDR3 region has 17 residues. J was trimmed by 3 bases and V by 3 bases; bases with no gene match: 12. CDR1 and CDR2 from the germline V gene are SGDLS and YYNGEE.

The chain recombines TRBV12-5 with TRBJ2-5; TRBD2 might be the D (6 bases). The CDR3 is made up of 14 amino acids. The germline V gene has CDR1 LGHNT and CDR2 FRNRAP. The V end lost 6 bases, the J end lost 1 base, and 12 bases lay between the germline ends. The DNA for the CDR3 is TGTGCTAGTGGCAACGGGACTTTCCAAGAGACCCAGTACTTC. Translating it yields CASGNGTFQETQYF.

This clonotype was detected only a few times. This chain links TRBV6-2 or TRBV6-3 with TRBJ2-7; 8 nucleotides line up with TRBD1. Looked up from germline, CDR1 is MNHEY and CDR2 is SVGEGT. The CDR3 is 15 residues long. Germline trimming cut 6 bases from V and 7 bases from J; bases unmatched to any gene: 14. The CDR3 nucleotides are TGTGCCAGCAGACCCGGGACAGGTGACTCGGGGGAGCAGTACTTC. This encodes CASRPGTGDSGEQYF.